The clone carrying this T cell receptor (beta chain) showed up just a few times. Its matching antigen is unknown. Combining a sample-barcoded 5' primer with a J-beta primer mix, a second PCR ran for about 6 to 12 cycles. TCRdb itself ran the 5' RACE reads through MiXCR, one entry per CDR3 protein. The table lists 750,000 to 950,000 distinct CDR3 sequences, roughly 28% of them singletons, with about 10% in the top ten. The data belong to a study of blood T cells in healthy people across ages. Broader study findings: Donor CMV infection status was unknown, possibly confounding age-related changes in expanded clonotypes.

The sample providers were healthy Caucasian people from Russia, aged about 6 to 90. Germline CDR1 MGHRA, CDR2 YSYEKL. CDR3 length: 15 residues. The V gene lost 2 bases and the J gene lost 2 bases, with 12 bases spanning the gap. This sample was shared with a second study, whose subject was T cells of mothers and their children.

This receptor was identified in a woman in her thirties or forties in good health. The chain combines TRBV4-1 with TRBJ1-1; no reliable D call. Sequencing input: blood. The CDR3 region is CASSQPLHTNTEAFF. Here the CDR3 DNA reads TGCGCCAGCAGCCAACCCTTGCATACCAACACTGAAGCTTTCTTT.